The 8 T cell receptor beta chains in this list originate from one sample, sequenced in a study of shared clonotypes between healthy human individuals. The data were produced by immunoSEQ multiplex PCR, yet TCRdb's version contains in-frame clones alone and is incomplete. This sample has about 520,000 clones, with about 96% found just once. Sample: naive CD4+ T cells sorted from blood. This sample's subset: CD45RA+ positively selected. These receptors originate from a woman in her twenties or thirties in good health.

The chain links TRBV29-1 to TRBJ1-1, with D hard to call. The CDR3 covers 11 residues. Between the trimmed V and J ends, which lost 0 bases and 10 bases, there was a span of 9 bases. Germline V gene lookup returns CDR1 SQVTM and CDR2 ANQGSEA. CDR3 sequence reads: CSVEDGRGAFF. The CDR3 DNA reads TGCAGCGTTGAAGATGGCCGGGGAGCTTTCTTT.

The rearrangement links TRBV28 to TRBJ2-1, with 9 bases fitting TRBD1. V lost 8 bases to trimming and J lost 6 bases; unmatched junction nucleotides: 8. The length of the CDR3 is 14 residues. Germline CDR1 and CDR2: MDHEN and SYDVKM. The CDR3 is CASGTGQGINEQFF. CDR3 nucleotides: TGTGCCAGCGGAACCGGACAGGGGATCAATGAGCAGTTCTTC.

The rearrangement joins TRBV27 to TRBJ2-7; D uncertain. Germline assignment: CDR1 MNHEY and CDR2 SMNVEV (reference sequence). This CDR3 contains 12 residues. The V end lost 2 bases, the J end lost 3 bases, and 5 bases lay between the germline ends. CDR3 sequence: CASSLNSYEQYF. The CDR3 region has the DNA TGTGCCAGCAGTTTAAACAGCTACGAGCAGTACTTC.

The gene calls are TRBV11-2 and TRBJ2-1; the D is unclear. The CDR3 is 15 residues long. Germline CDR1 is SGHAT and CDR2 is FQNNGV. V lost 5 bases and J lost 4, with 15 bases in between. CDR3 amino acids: CASSKRRSTYNEQFF. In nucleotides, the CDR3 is TGTGCCAGCAGCAAACGCCGTAGCACTTACAATGAGCAGTTCTTC.

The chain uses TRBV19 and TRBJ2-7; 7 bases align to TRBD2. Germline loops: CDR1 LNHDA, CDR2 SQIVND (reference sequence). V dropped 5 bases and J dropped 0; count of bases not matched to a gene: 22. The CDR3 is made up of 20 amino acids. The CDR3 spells CASSPVIAGRRRGSSYEQYF. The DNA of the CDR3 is TGTGCCAGTAGTCCCGTGATTGCGGGACGGCGACGCGGGAGCTCCTACGAGCAGTACTTC.

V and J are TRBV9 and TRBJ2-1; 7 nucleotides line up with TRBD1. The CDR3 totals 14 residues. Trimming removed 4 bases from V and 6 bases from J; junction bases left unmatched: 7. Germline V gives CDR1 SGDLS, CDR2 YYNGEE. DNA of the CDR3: TGTGCCAGCAGCCCCCGGGGACAGTCCAATGAGCAGTTCTTC. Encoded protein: CASSPRGQSNEQFF.

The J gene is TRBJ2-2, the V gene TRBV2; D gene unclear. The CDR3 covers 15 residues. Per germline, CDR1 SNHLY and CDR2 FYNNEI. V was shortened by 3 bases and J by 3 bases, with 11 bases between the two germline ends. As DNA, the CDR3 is TGTGCCAGCAGTGATAGAAACAGATACACCGGGGAGCTGTTTTTT. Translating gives CASSDRNRYTGELFF.

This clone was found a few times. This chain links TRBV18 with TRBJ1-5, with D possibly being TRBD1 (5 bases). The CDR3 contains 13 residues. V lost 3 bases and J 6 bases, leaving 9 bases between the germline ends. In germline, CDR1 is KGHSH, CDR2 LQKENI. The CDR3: CASSPGGVQPQHF. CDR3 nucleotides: TGTGCCAGCTCACCGGGAGGGGTTCAGCCCCAGCATTTT.